The 19 T cell receptor beta chains listed next were all sequenced from one sample in a study of CD8 T cells in Susac syndrome. It was with random hexamers that 0.5 to 1 ug RNA was reverse transcribed. In TCRdb, the immunoSEQ multiplex PCR reads were re-called with MiXCR into one record per CDR3 protein. Here the sample spans about 150,000 distinct CDR3 sequences, approximately 95% being singletons. Material: CD4+ T cells from PBMCs. The receptors here all came from a human donor with Susac syndrome.

The chain recombines TRBV20-1 with TRBJ2-7, with a tentative D call TRBD2 (6 bases). V was trimmed by 1 base and J by 3 bases, leaving 10 bases between them. The CDR3 covers 13 residues. The germline V gene encodes CDR1 DFQATT and CDR2 SNEGSKA (reference sequence). CDR3 sequence reads: CSARGGLYYEQYF. The CDR3 nucleotides read TGCAGTGCTAGAGGTGGACTATACTACGAGCAGTACTTC.

The J gene is TRBJ1-1, the V gene TRBV3-1; perhaps TRBD1 as D (5 bases). Trimming stripped 3 bases from V and 1 base from J, with 12 bases between. Germline CDR1 and CDR2: LGHDT and YNNKEL (reference sequence). CDR3 size: 15 residues. The CDR3 is CASSHPGRGNTEAFF. As DNA, the CDR3 is TGTGCCAGCAGCCATCCGGGGAGGGGGAACACTGAAGCTTTCTTT.

The rearrangement joins TRBV29-1 to TRBJ1-2; a weak D match, TRBD1 (6 bases). V gave up 4 bases and J gave up 8 bases, with 11 bases separating them. The germline CDR1 and CDR2 sequences are SQVTM and ANQGSEA. The CDR3 is 11 amino acids. The CDR3 spells CSVVQGGGYTF. The CDR3 DNA sequence: TGCAGCGTTGTACAGGGCGGGGGCTACACCTTC.

About this clonotype: The junction and the germline gene differ at one end; a read error may be behind it. The CDR3 sequence is CASSLQGFGTEAFF. In DNA form, the CDR3 reads TGTGCCAGCAGTTTACAGGGATTCGGCACTGAAGCCTTCTTT. The chain is built from TRBV27 and TRBJ1-1, with D maybe TRBD1 (5 bases). The CDR3 loop spans 14 amino acids. Germline CDR1 and CDR2: MNHEY and SMNVEV (reference sequence).

The chain recombines TRBV2 with TRBJ1-2, with 7 positions matching TRBD1. This CDR3 has 12 residues. The J segment lost 10 bases and the V segment lost 4 bases, leaving 6 bases of the junction unmatched. The germline V gene has CDR1 SNHLY and CDR2 FYNNEI. The CDR3 here is CASSVTGRFYTF. The CDR3 coding sequence is TGTGCCAGCAGTGTGACAGGGCGGTTCTACACCTTC.

The V and J genes are TRBV19 and TRBJ2-1; D is uncertain. Germline V lookup: CDR1 LNHDA, CDR2 SQIVND (reference sequence). The CDR3 has 13 residues. V was pared by 5 bases and J by 12 bases, with 17 bases between. The CDR3 DNA reads TGTGCCAGTAGTTTCAACCCCCGGGCAGGGCAGTTCTTC. Translated, it gives CASSFNPRAGQFF.

The chain is built from TRBV6-6 and TRBJ2-1, with D perhaps matching TRBD2 (7 bases). Germline V CDR1 and CDR2: MNHNY, SVGAGI (reference sequence). The CDR3 consists of 14 residues. The ends were cut back, 2 bases at V and 9 bases at J, with 14 bases in the middle. Here the CDR3 DNA reads TGTGCCAGCAGTTACGGGGGGGGCCTGGGTGAGCAGTTCTTC. Protein product: CASSYGGGLGEQFF.

This sequence joins TRBV29-1 and TRBJ1-5; weak D call: TRBD1 (5 bases). The germline CDR1 and CDR2 sequences are SQVTM and ANQGSEA. This CDR3 is 13 amino acids long. V lost 3 bases and J lost 0, with 6 bases in between. CDR3 in DNA: TGCAGCGTTGAGGGGGGTAGCAATCAGCCCCAGCATTTT. As protein: CSVEGGSNQPQHF.

The V and J genes are TRBV29-1 and TRBJ2-3; the D gene is possibly TRBD2 (6 bases). Germline-derived CDR1 and CDR2 are SQVTM and ANQGSEA. This CDR3 has 14 residues. The V end lost 7 bases, the J end lost 0 bases, and 14 bases lay between the germline ends. In DNA, the CDR3 is TGCAGCGCCGTCGGAGGGGTAAGCACAGATACGCAGTATTTT. This codes for CSAVGGVSTDTQYF.

Written as DNA, the CDR3 is TGTGCCAGCAGTCTCGGGGGGCGGGACGGGGAGCTGTTTTTT. Its protein product is CASSLGGRDGELFF. The chain is built from TRBV2 and TRBJ2-2; weak D call: TRBD2 (7 bases). The CDR3 has 14 amino acids. V dropped 5 bases and J dropped 7 bases, with 14 bases sitting between them. Per the germline V gene, CDR1 is SNHLY and CDR2 is FYNNEI.

J is TRBJ1-1 and V is TRBV12-3 or TRBV12-4, with D unclear. V gave up 10 bases and J gave up 1 base, with 10 bases separating them. This CDR3 comprises 12 residues. The CDR3 nucleotides are TGTGCCACCTCGTTTGGGAACACTGAAGCTTTCTTT. This gives the protein CATSFGNTEAFF.

The J gene is TRBJ2-5, the V gene TRBV20-1, with TRBD1 as a possible D gene (6 bases). V lost 4 bases and J 3 bases, leaving 9 bases between the germline ends. The length of the CDR3 is 12 residues. Germline V gene sequence: CDR1 DFQATT, CDR2 SNEGSKA (reference sequence). Here the CDR3 reads CSAINREETQYF. Written as DNA, the CDR3 is TGCAGTGCTATTAACAGGGAAGAGACCCAGTACTTC.

The V call is TRBV9, the J call TRBJ2-3, with TRBD2 as a possible D gene (6 bases). Trimming took off 2 bases at V and 3 bases at J, with 13 bases between the two ends. The CDR3 has 15 residues. Germline V gives CDR1 SGDLS, CDR2 YYNGEE. This CDR3 is CASSVGGLRTDTQYF. The DNA of the CDR3 is TGTGCCAGCAGCGTCGGGGGACTGAGAACAGATACGCAGTATTTT.

V and J are TRBV20-1 and TRBJ2-4; the D is unclear. The V end was cut by 1 base, the J end by 8 bases, with 12 bases between. The CDR3 consists of 13 residues. Germline V gene lookup returns CDR1 DFQATT and CDR2 SNEGSKA (reference sequence). For the CDR3, the DNA is TGCAGTGCTAGAGCCTCGGCAGAGGACATTCAGTACTTC. The encoded protein is CSARASAEDIQYF.

V gene TRBV24-1 combines with J gene TRBJ2-2, with TRBD1 matching over 10 bases. Germline CDR1 reads KGHDR; CDR2 reads SFDVKD. Trimming at V came to 2 bases and at J to 3 bases, leaving 2 bases not matched to a gene. This CDR3 contains 16 residues. The CDR3 DNA sequence: TGTGCCACCAGTGATTCGGACAGGGGGGACACCGGGGAGCTGTTTTTT. It specifies CATSDSDRGDTGELFF.

This clonotype showed up just a few times. V is TRBV27 and J is TRBJ1-1; the D is unclear. CDR3 length: 11 amino acids. The V and J ends lost 11 bases and 5 bases respectively, with 12 bases between them. Germline assignment: CDR1 MNHEY and CDR2 SMNVEV (reference sequence). The CDR3 bases are TGTGCCTCAAGCGCGGGGACTGAAGCTTTCTTT. Protein sequence: CASSAGTEAFF.

The rearrangement uses TRBV4-1 and TRBJ1-5; no definite D call. The V end was cut by 2 bases, the J end by 0 bases, with 8 bases between. The length of the CDR3 is 15 residues. Germline V gene sequence: CDR1 MGHRA, CDR2 YSYEKL. The CDR3 here is CASSQFHLSNQPQHF. DNA of the CDR3: TGCGCCAGCAGCCAATTCCACCTTAGCAATCAGCCCCAGCATTTT.

The chain combines TRBV5-6 with TRBJ1-2, with TRBD1 identical over 11 bases. The CDR3 extends over 13 amino acids. CDR1 is SGHDT and CDR2 is YYEEEE in the germline V gene. Losses at the gene ends were 3 bases for V and 7 bases for J; bases not matched to a gene: 2. The DNA for the CDR3 is TGTGCCAGCAGCTCGGGACAGGGGGGTGGCTACACCTTC. It codes for CASSSGQGGGYTF. Looking up the rest from reference TRBV5-6 and TRBJ1-2 gives the full variable domain: DAGVTQSPTHLIKTRGQQVTLRCSPKSGHDTVSWYQQALGQGPQFIFQYYEEEERQRGNFPDRFSGHQFPNYSSELNVNALLLGDSALYLCASSSGQGGGYTFGSGTRLTVV.

The chain is built from TRBV20-1 and TRBJ2-3; maybe TRBD2 (5 bases). Germline V gives CDR1 DFQATT, CDR2 SNEGSKA (reference sequence). This CDR3 region has 11 residues. Trimming stripped 5 bases from V and 4 bases from J, with 7 bases between. The CDR3 nucleotides are TGCAGTGCTGGGAGCGCAGATACGCAGTATTTT. Its translation: CSAGSADTQYF.